The table lists the clone carrying this T cell receptor beta chain with many counts. The antigen remains unidentified. It was with unique molecular identifiers that the TCRbeta library was prepared. Each CDR3 protein is one row after TCRdb ran MiXCR on the PCR reads. This sample has 580,000 or so distinct CDR3 sequences; about 21% occur once, and the top ten carry 13% to 15%. The record originates from a study of T-cell reconstitution after alpha-beta-depleted transplantation in children. Study-level points and caveats: Recipient T cells and thymic progenitors that survived were the source of the high TCRbeta diversity seen at day 60 in some patients.

Germline V CDR1 and CDR2: SGHRS, YFSETQ. Trimming took off 2 bases at V and 1 base at J, with 12 bases between the two ends. The CDR3 length is 15 residues. This chain links TRBV5-1 with TRBJ1-1, with D perhaps matching TRBD1 (6 bases). This specimen was PBMCs, mostly from graft donor cells, taken 360 days after TCRalphabeta/CD19-depleted stem cell transplant. This clonotype originated in a boy younger than two who had a stem cell transplant for acute myeloid leukemia, so the T cells may come from the graft donor. CDR3 sequence (DNA): TGCGCCAGCAGCTTACCCGGGGGGGCGAACACTGAAGCTTTCTTT. The encoded protein is CASSLPGGANTEAFF. The full variable domain, its missing parts supplied by reference TRBV5-1 and TRBJ1-1, is KAGVTQTPRYLIKTRGQQVTLSCSPISGHRSVSWYQQTPGQGLQFLFEYFSETQRNKGNFPGRFSGRQFSNSRSEMNVSTLELGDSALYLCASSLPGGANTEAFFGQGTRLTVV.